This T cell receptor beta chain comes out of a study of early T cells in non-severe SARS-CoV-2 infection (dated by TCRdb to 2020 to 2022). Study-wide context: TCR sequencing used bulk RNA from unsorted whole blood, so alpha and beta chains could not be paired.

The CDR3 runs 13 amino acids, cysteine and phenylalanine included. Only the CDR3 region is kept as DNA, spanning 39 bases read in frame from base 1. V is shortened by 4 bases, J by 6 bases, and the region joining them spans 14 bases. The germline V gene (reference sequence) specifies SGHNT as CDR1 and YYREEE as CDR2. Results and caveats for the whole study, not just this receptor: Matching against VDJdb was skewed toward anti-spike CD8 responses, likely underestimated virus-specific expansions, and missed private and CD4 specificities.

This was a case-control study nested in a cohort of healthcare workers in London, UK, who had nasopharyngeal swab PCR tests and blood samples taken every week. Healthcare workers were recruited between 23 and 31 March 2020, during the week of the UK lockdown, and were followed weekly for up to about 15 weeks. Receptor amplification or capture employed 5' RACE. Sequencing took place on a NextSeq 500. In the TCR library protocol, unique molecular identifiers were attached to individual cDNA molecules to correct for PCR bias and sequencing error. TCR alpha and beta chains were both sequenced, and the abundances of alpha and beta sequences in each sample were closely correlated with each other. As for the original processing: Decombinator V4 was used to perform V gene, J gene and CDR3 annotation of TCR sequences. TCRs were defined as expanded if a significant change between any two time points was detected under a Poisson model with p below 0.0001. TCR abundances were normalised to the total number of TCRs sequenced in each sample and reported as counts per million. TRAV1-2 paired with TRAJ12, TRAJ20 or TRAJ33 defined MAIT TCRs, while TRAV10 paired with TRAJ18 defined iNKT TCRs. VDJdb, accessed 1 November 2021, was searched for CMV, EBV and SARS-CoV-2 annotated TCRs, with TCRs annotated for multiple antigens excluded. TCRdb reprocessing: public reads trimmed at Q25 with fastp, clones called with MiXCR, in-frame beta chains kept. Every entry covers one CDR3 protein and lists the most common genes and DNA from its rows. The V and J calls reflect TCRdb's pipeline rather than the authors' work. The table for this sample lists roughly 70,000 distinct CDR3 sequences; roughly a fifth of them were counted only once. 16% of the sample belongs to the ten largest clones.

In regard to this clonotype: Its antigen is currently not known. Base qualities are not recorded, but no much larger clone differs from it by a single base.

This chain joins TRBV5-4 to TRBJ2-7; the D gene identity is not certain. The TCR was taken from an adult who was a healthcare worker with PCR-confirmed SARS-CoV-2 infection or an uninfected control (not recorded which). This specimen was whole blood, taken at baseline. In nucleotides, the sequence is TGTGCCAGCAGCCGGTGGTCGGGTGTCGAGCAGTACTTC. This sequence encodes CASSRWSGVEQYF.